These T cell receptor beta chains were read from a single sample in a study of blood T cell repertoires in COVID-19. Assay: immunoSEQ multiplex PCR; the TCRdb copy retains only in-frame clones and omits some. The sample has around 180,000 clones; over 75% are singletons. Sequencing was performed on peripheral blood. These receptors originate from a woman of 80 years or more with acute or convalescent COVID-19. CDR3s leave out the opening cysteine and the closing phenylalanine or tryptophan. Clone size is given for some rows only: seen once, a few or many times, or a class if the clone is expanded.

V,J,size,CDR3
TRBV7-2,TRBJ2-7,few,ASSLDYSTLRLGEQY
TRBV19,TRBJ2-5,.,ASSPLGGETQY
TRBV19,TRBJ1-1,.,ASSLWGQEAF
TRBV6-5,TRBJ2-1,.,ASSATGNSYNEQF
TRBV5-6,TRBJ1-4,.,ASSSLDTYEKLF
TRBV2,TRBJ1-2,.,ASRVDRLNGYT
TRBV10-3,TRBJ2-7,once,AIREAGEGYEQY
TRBV3-1/TRBV3-2,TRBJ1-5,.,ASSQDTRGGQPQH
TRBV6-1,TRBJ1-5,.,ASSERTGGPNQPQH
TRBV18,TRBJ1-1,.,ASSLLQGAGDEAF
TRBV25-1,TRBJ2-7,.,ASTQELPYEQY
TRBV4-3,TRBJ2-3,once,ASSQEVTSGGHTQY
TRBV7-2,TRBJ2-7,.,ASSTPGGSYEQY
TRBV2,TRBJ1-5,.,ASSDRTGGHRPQH
TRBV15,TRBJ1-2,few,ATSRVSAAYGYT
TRBV19,TRBJ1-3,.,ASSIDGRVFSGNTIY
TRBV6-5,TRBJ2-7,.,ASSLRTSSYEQY
TRBV3-1/TRBV3-2,TRBJ2-2,.,ASSQYVPGQGNGELF
TRBV19,TRBJ2-3,.,ASRTGDSTDTQY
TRBV6-5,TRBJ2-1,.,ASSSGLEQF
TRBV23-1,TRBJ1-2,.,ASSQHNGYT
TRBV7-9,TRBJ2-7,.,ASTKGPSGGNSYEQY
TRBV10-3,TRBJ1-1,.,AISDGGPGAEAF
TRBV10-3,TRBJ1-4,few,AISAGTGGGGNEKLF
TRBV5-1,TRBJ2-6,.,ASSLDSVSGANVLT
TRBV6-2/TRBV6-3,TRBJ2-5,.,ASSYAGLGETQY
TRBV11-2,TRBJ2-2,.,ASSPGGPGELF
TRBV5-1,TRBJ2-5,.,ASSLGGSGGQETQY
TRBV4-2,TRBJ2-3,.,ASSPTSGVLTDTQY
TRBV5-5,TRBJ1-5,.,ASSLPGTAFNQPQH
TRBV10-3,TRBJ2-7,.,AISRGQGYDEQY
TRBV6-1,TRBJ1-4,.,ASSEAWGPEEKLF
TRBV3-1/TRBV3-2,TRBJ2-5,.,ASSPGLAETQY
TRBV6-5,TRBJ1-1,.,ASRDRGGNTEAF
TRBV19,TRBJ2-7,.,ASSIAWSIGEQY